This T cell receptor beta chain came from a study of PD-1 blockade in classical Hodgkin lymphoma. General study results and limits: Among the patients, those starting nivolumab under 1 year after ASCT were excluded. Relapsed/refractory patients reportedly had the lowest baseline TCR diversity, below newly diagnosed patients, who were below healthy donors.

All patients experienced relapse after autologous stem cell transplantation, and brentuximab vedotin exposure was variable. Details on this clone: The antigen is not known.

The protocol was immunoSEQ multiplex PCR, while the TCRdb copy is restricted to in-frame clones and leaves out a portion. The data contain about 100,000 clones, roughly nine tenths of them seen just once; the ten biggest clones take up around 20%. Germline V gene data show CDR1 as MNHEY and CDR2 as SVGAGI. This CDR3 comprises 15 residues. Trimming took 4 bases from V and 3 from J, leaving 15 bases between them. Sequencing used peripheral blood mononuclear cells (PBMCs), obtained before the second cycle of nivolumab. The clonotype was recovered from a human donor with classical Hodgkin lymphoma. J is TRBJ2-5 and V is TRBV6-5; D is uncertain. The CDR3 region has the DNA TGTGCCAGCAGTTTCCGGACCCAGAAGGAAGAGACCCAGTACTTC. Translated, it gives CASSFRTQKEETQYF.